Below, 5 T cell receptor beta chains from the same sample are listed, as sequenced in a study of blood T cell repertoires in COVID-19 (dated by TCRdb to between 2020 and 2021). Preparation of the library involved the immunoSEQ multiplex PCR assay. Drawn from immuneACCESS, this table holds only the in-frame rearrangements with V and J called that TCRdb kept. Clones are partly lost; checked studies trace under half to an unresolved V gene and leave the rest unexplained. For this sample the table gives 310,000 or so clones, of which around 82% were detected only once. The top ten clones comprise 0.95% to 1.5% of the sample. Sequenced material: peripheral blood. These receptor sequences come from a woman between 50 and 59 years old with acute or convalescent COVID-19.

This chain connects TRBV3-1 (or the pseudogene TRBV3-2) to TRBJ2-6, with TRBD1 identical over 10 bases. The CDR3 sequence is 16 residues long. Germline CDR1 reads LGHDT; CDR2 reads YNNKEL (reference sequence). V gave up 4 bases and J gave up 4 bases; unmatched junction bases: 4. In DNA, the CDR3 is TGTGCCAGCAGCCGACAGGGGGCGCTGGGGGCCAACGTCCTGACTTTC. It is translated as CASSRQGALGANVLTF.

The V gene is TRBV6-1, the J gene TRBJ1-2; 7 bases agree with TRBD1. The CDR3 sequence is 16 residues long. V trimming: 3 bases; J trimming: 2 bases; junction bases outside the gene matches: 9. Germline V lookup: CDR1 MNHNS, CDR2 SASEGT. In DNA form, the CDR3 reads TGTGCCAGCAGTGACTTATTGGGGACAGAGAACTATGGCTACACCTTC. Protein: CASSDLLGTENYGYTF.

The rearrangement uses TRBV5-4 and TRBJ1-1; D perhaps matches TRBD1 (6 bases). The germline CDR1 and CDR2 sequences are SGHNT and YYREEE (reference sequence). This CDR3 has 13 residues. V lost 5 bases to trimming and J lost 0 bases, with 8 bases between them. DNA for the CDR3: TGTGCCAGCAGAACAGGGTTGAACACTGAAGCTTTCTTT. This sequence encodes CASRTGLNTEAFF.

The CDR3: CATSRDRGPGYGYTF. In nucleotides, the CDR3 is TGTGCCACCAGCAGAGATCGAGGGCCTGGCTATGGCTACACCTTC. The rearrangement links TRBV15 to TRBJ1-2; D is uncertain. The CDR3 covers 15 residues. Deletions cut 0 bases from V and 4 bases from J, with 12 bases between. Germline V gene data show CDR1 as LNHNV and CDR2 as YYDKDF (reference sequence).

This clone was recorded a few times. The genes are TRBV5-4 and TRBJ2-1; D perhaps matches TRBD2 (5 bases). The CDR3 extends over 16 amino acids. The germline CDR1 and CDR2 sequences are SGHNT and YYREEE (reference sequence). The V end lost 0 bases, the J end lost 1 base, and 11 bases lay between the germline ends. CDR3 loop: CASSLGAGSSYNEQFF. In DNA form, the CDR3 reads TGTGCCAGCAGCTTGGGGGCGGGCTCGTCCTACAATGAGCAGTTCTTC.